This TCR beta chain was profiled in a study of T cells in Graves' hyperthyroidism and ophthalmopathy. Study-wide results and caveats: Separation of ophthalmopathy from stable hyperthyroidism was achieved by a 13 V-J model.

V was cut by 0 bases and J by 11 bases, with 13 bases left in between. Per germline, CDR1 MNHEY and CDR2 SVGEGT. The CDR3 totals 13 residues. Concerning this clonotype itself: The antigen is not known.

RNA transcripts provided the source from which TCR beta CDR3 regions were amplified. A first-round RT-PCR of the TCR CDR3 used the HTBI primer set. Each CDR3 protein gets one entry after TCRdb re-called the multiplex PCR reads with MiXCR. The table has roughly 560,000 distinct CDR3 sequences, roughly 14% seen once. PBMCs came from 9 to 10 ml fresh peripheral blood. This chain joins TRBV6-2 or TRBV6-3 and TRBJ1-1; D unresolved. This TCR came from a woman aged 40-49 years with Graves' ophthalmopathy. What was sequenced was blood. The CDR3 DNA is TGTGCCAGCAGTTACTCTCCCTCGCCCGGGGCTTTCTTT. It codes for CASSYSPSPGAFF.